Shown below are 27 T cell receptor beta chains from a single sample sequenced in a study of blood T cell repertoires in COVID-19. Method: immunoSEQ multiplex PCR; TCRdb's copy keeps in-frame clones and lacks some. The sample includes tens of thousands of clones, approximately 90% of them seen just once. Sequences were obtained from peripheral blood. The receptors stem from a man aged 45-65 years with acute or convalescent COVID-19.

This clone has only one observation. The V and J genes are TRBV11-2 and TRBJ2-4, with 11 bases that match TRBD1. The CDR3 sequence is 17 residues long. The V and J ends lost 6 bases and 3 bases, in that order; junction bases with no gene match: 10. Germline V CDR1 and CDR2: SGHAT, FQNNGV. CDR3: CASRDRTGGVGKNIQYF. Written as DNA, the CDR3 is TGTGCCAGCAGAGATCGGACAGGGGGCGTTGGCAAAAACATTCAGTACTTC.

This chain connects TRBV15 to TRBJ2-3; 13 nucleotides line up with TRBD2. CDR1 and CDR2 from the germline V gene are LNHNV and YYDKDF (reference sequence). This CDR3 spans 17 amino acids. J lost 5 bases, V lost 1 base, and 6 bases had no gene match. CDR3 sequence: CATSRGALAGGIDTQYF. The CDR3 nucleotides are TGTGCCACCAGCAGAGGGGCACTAGCGGGGGGGATAGATACGCAGTATTTT.

This clone was counted once. CDR3: CASSDARTGNRGDTQYF. CDR3 DNA sequence: TGTGCCAGCAGCGACGCCCGAACAGGGAATAGAGGGGATACGCAGTATTTT. The chain joins TRBV5-4 to TRBJ2-3; maybe TRBD1 (6 bases). The germline V gene encodes CDR1 SGHNT and CDR2 YYREEE (reference sequence). Trimming took off 4 bases at V and 6 bases at J, with 24 bases between the two ends. The CDR3 has 17 amino acids.

V usage is TRBV6-5 and J usage is TRBJ1-6; the D gene is possibly TRBD1 (5 bases). The CDR3 totals 16 residues. CDR1 and CDR2 (germline): MNHEY, SVGAGI. V was pared by 3 bases and J by 2 bases, with 11 bases between. This CDR3 reads CASSYLQGTYNSPLHF. CDR3 coding DNA: TGTGCCAGCAGTTATTTGCAGGGCACCTATAATTCACCCCTCCACTTT.

V usage is TRBV27 and J usage is TRBJ2-2, with a weak D call TRBD2 (6 bases). V lost 6 bases, J lost 7 bases, and 21 bases lay in between. The CDR3 length is 16 residues. Germline V gene sequence: CDR1 MNHEY, CDR2 SMNVEV (reference sequence). In DNA, the CDR3 is TGTGCCAGCAGGACCGAGGGACTCCTTAGAGGCGGGGAGCTGTTTTTT. It specifies CASRTEGLLRGGELFF.

The chain combines TRBV5-1 with TRBJ2-7; 9 bases align to TRBD1. V dropped 4 bases and J dropped 4; count of bases not matched to a gene: 6. Germline V gene sequence: CDR1 SGHRS, CDR2 YFSETQ. This CDR3 has 14 residues. CDR3 sequence reads: CASSKQGAEYEQYF. The CDR3 nucleotides are TGCGCCAGCAGCAAACAGGGGGCAGAGTACGAGCAGTACTTC.

The rearrangement links TRBV19 to TRBJ2-7; tentatively, D is TRBD1 (5 bases). CDR1 LNHDA and CDR2 SQIVND come from the germline V gene (reference sequence). With 4 bases removed from V and 2 bases from J, the gap between germline ends came to 9 bases. The length of the CDR3 is 13 residues. CDR3 in amino acids: CASSTRQPYEQYF. DNA for the CDR3: TGTGCCAGTAGTACGCGACAGCCCTACGAGCAGTACTTC.

This chain links TRBV2 with TRBJ1-4, with D tentatively TRBD1 (6 bases). The CDR3 loop spans 17 amino acids. V lost 5 bases and J lost 1, with 17 bases in between. The germline gives CDR1 SNHLY, CDR2 FYNNEI. Here the CDR3 DNA reads TGTGCCAGCAGTTTCTTCGGGAGGGGGGTAACTAATGAAAAACTGTTTTTT. Protein product: CASSFFGRGVTNEKLFF.

This clone was found once. The V gene is TRBV29-1, the J gene TRBJ2-2; TRBD2 matches at 13 bases. V was clipped by 5 bases and J by 8 bases; unmatched bases: 5. CDR1 is SQVTM and CDR2 is ANQGSEA in the germline V gene. The CDR3 sequence is 14 residues long. The CDR3 DNA is TGCAGCGTTAGGACTAGCGGGGGTTTTGGGGAGCTGTTTTTT. This translates into CSVRTSGGFGELFF.

The chain combines TRBV5-1 with TRBJ2-1, with D possibly matching TRBD1 (5 bases). Germline CDR1 SGHRS, CDR2 YFSETQ. The CDR3 is 15 amino acids. Trimming pared 5 bases from V and 5 bases from J, leaving 17 bases between. The CDR3 DNA reads TGCGCCAGCAGATTCGGGCAGGGCATCGACAATGAGCAGTTCTTC. Protein sequence: CASRFGQGIDNEQFF.

The chain combines TRBV24-1 with TRBJ1-2; D remains unclear. The V gene lost 4 bases and the J gene lost 4 bases, with 6 bases spanning the gap. The CDR3 has 12 residues. Germline CDR1 reads KGHDR; CDR2 reads SFDVKD. The DNA of the CDR3 is TGTGCCACCAGTGAGGGCACCTATGGCTACACCTTC. As protein: CATSEGTYGYTF.

This chain connects TRBV15 to TRBJ1-5; no clear D. From germline, CDR1 is LNHNV and CDR2 YYDKDF (reference sequence). The CDR3 runs 15 residues. Trimming left V 0 bases short and J 6 bases short, with 12 bases between. The CDR3 nucleotides read TGTGCCACCAGCAGAGATAAGGAGAGTCGTCAGCCCCAGCATTTT. Amino acid sequence: CATSRDKESRQPQHF.

The chain employs TRBV7-9 and TRBJ1-2; 9 bases are shared with TRBD1. The CDR3 contains 14 residues. J gave up 8 bases and V 6 bases, and 10 bases lay outside the gene matches. Germline CDR1 SEHNR, CDR2 FQNEAQ (reference sequence). As DNA, the CDR3 is TGTGCCAGCAGATCCCCGGGACAGGGTTACGGCTACACCTTC. Encoded protein: CASRSPGQGYGYTF.

As regards this clone: A junction end diverges from the germline sequence, so it may reflect a read error. V is TRBV2 and J is TRBJ2-7, with TRBD2 as a possible D gene (6 bases). The CDR3 contains 16 residues. In germline, CDR1 is SNHLY, CDR2 FYNNEI. The CDR3 loop reads CASREVRRDWDYEQYF. Written as DNA, the CDR3 is TGTGCCAGCAGAGAAGTCCGCCGGGACTGGGACTACGAGCAGTACTTC.

The chain has TRBV30 and TRBJ2-3; D remains ambiguous. CDR1 is GTSNPN, CDR2 SVGIG, per germline (reference sequence). This CDR3 has 13 amino acids. V was trimmed by 0 bases and J by 6 bases, leaving 10 bases between them. CDR3 sequence: CAWSVGSLDTQYF. The CDR3 DNA reads as TGTGCCTGGAGTGTCGGGTCTTTGGATACGCAGTATTTT.

The CDR3: CASRPRQVSKDNQPQHF. The DNA of the CDR3 is TGTGCCAGCAGACCGCGACAGGTCTCGAAGGACAATCAGCCCCAGCATTTT. This chain connects TRBV7-9 to TRBJ1-5; D is perhaps TRBD1 (6 bases). Germline CDR1 is SEHNR and CDR2 is FQNEAQ (reference sequence). The V end lost 6 bases, the J end lost 3 bases, and 21 bases lay between the germline ends. CDR3 length equals 17 residues.

V gene TRBV4-1 combines with J gene TRBJ2-1, with TRBD2 identical over 8 bases. J gave up 6 bases and V 3 bases, and 10 bases lay outside the gene matches. CDR1 MGHRA and CDR2 YSYEKL come from the germline V gene. The CDR3 has 16 amino acids. The CDR3 here is CASSHTGTRAVNEQFF. DNA of the CDR3: TGCGCCAGCAGCCATACCGGGACTAGGGCTGTCAATGAGCAGTTCTTC.

The chain joins TRBV7-2 to TRBJ2-1, with 9 bases fitting TRBD2. This CDR3 comprises 16 residues. The germline gives CDR1 SGHTA, CDR2 FQGNSA. Losses at the gene ends were 5 bases for V and 2 bases for J; bases not matched to a gene: 7. This CDR3 is CASSPPAGGTYNEQFF. CDR3 DNA: TGTGCCAGCAGCCCCCCCGCGGGGGGGACCTACAATGAGCAGTTCTTC.

This rearrangement joins TRBV5-1 to TRBJ1-4; D not certain. V was shortened by 0 bases and J by 4 bases, with 7 bases between the two germline ends. The V gene's germline CDR1 is SGHRS and CDR2 YFSETQ. CDR3 length equals 14 residues. CDR3 in amino acids: CASSLGGFNEKLFF. CDR3 in DNA: TGCGCCAGCAGCTTGGGAGGGTTTAATGAAAAACTGTTTTTT.

CDR3 loop: CAWAGGFGYTF. The CDR3 nucleotides are TGTGCCTGGGCGGGGGGCTTTGGCTACACCTTC. V is TRBV30 and J is TRBJ1-2; weak D call: TRBD1 (6 bases). V was cut by 5 bases and J by 7 bases, with 11 bases left in between. This CDR3 region has 11 residues. Per germline, CDR1 GTSNPN and CDR2 SVGIG (reference sequence).

This clone occurred once. The rearrangement uses TRBV12-3 or TRBV12-4 and TRBJ2-3, with unresolved D. This CDR3 contains 13 residues. V dropped 3 bases and J dropped 3 bases, with 7 bases sitting between them. The CDR3 DNA reads TGTGCCAGCAGTTTTCGAGGAACAGATACGCAGTATTTT. As protein: CASSFRGTDTQYF.

The chain uses TRBV29-1 and TRBJ1-4, with TRBD1 matching 9 bases. Trimming cost V 4 bases and J 3 bases; bases outside gene matches: 6. CDR1 is SQVTM and CDR2 is ANQGSEA in the germline V gene. The CDR3 covers 15 residues. The CDR3 region is CSVGGTGSANEKLFF. CDR3 coding DNA: TGCAGCGTTGGGGGGACAGGGTCGGCTAATGAAAAACTGTTTTTT.

V and J are TRBV28 and TRBJ1-2; 9 bases map to TRBD1. J gave up 0 bases and V 5 bases, and 4 bases lay outside the gene matches. The germline gives CDR1 MDHEN, CDR2 SYDVKM. The CDR3 totals 15 residues. The CDR3 DNA reads TGTGCCAGCAGTACGGGACAGGGTGCTAACTATGGCTACACCTTC. Its protein is CASSTGQGANYGYTF.

This sequence joins TRBV5-1 and TRBJ2-7; 7 nucleotides align to TRBD1. CDR1 is SGHRS, CDR2 YFSETQ, per germline. V lost 3 bases to trimming and J lost 2 bases; unmatched junction nucleotides: 8. This CDR3 comprises 15 residues. CDR3 DNA sequence: TGCGCCAGCAGCTCAACCACAGGGGTGACCTACGAGCAGTACTTC. Protein: CASSSTTGVTYEQYF.

This chain joins TRBV7-9 and TRBJ2-2; 13 positions agree with TRBD2. Germline V gene data show CDR1 as SEHNR and CDR2 as FQNEAQ (reference sequence). The V gene end was trimmed by 5 bases and the J gene end by 4 bases; junction bases not matched to a gene: 4. The CDR3 contains 16 residues. Here the CDR3 DNA reads TGTGCCAGCAGCATGGGACTAGCGGGGCCCACCGGGGAGCTGTTTTTT. Translated, it gives CASSMGLAGPTGELFF.

This chain uses TRBV7-2 with TRBJ2-3; tentatively, D is TRBD2 (5 bases). This CDR3 contains 17 residues. CDR1 is SGHTA and CDR2 is FQGNSA in the germline V gene. V lost 3 bases, J lost 10 bases, and 26 bases lay in between. CDR3 nucleotides: TGTGCCAGCAGCTTCCTCCCTTATCCGTCATCCCGGGGATCGCAGTATTTT. This sequence encodes CASSFLPYPSSRGSQYF.

The rearrangement uses TRBV3-1 (or the pseudogene TRBV3-2) and TRBJ1-1; no reliable D call. Germline-derived CDR1 and CDR2 are LGHDT and YNNKEL (reference sequence). Trimming took off 4 bases at V and 6 bases at J, with 15 bases between the two ends. The CDR3 runs 14 residues. The CDR3 spells CASSPIGGESEAFF. CDR3 nucleotide sequence: TGTGCCAGCAGCCCCATAGGCGGGGAGTCTGAAGCTTTCTTT.